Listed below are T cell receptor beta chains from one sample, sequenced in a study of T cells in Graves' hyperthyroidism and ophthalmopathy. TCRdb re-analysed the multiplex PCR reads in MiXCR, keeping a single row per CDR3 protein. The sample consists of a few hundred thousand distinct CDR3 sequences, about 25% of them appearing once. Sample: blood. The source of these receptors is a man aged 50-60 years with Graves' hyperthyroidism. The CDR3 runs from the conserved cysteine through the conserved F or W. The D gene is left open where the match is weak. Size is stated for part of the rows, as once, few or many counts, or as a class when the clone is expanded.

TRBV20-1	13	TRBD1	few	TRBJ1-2	TGCAGTGCTTCCGGGACAGGGGGCGCGAAATGCACCTTC	CSASGTGGAKCTF
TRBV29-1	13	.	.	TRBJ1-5	TGCAGCGTTGAAGACCCAGAAGGGCAGCCCCAGCATTTT	CSVEDPEGQPQHF
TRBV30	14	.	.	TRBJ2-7	TGTGCCTGGCGACGAGAGGGACCATCTACCGAGCAGTACTTC	CAWRREGPSTEQYF
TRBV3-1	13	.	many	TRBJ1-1	TGTGCCAGCAGCCAAGTTGGGCAGACTGAAGCTTTCTTT	CASSQVGQTEAFF
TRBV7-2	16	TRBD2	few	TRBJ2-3	TGTGCCAGCAGCTTAGTTTATGGGGTAGCGGGGGAGTACAAGTATTTT	CASSLVYGVAGEYKYF
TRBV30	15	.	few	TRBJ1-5	TGTGCCTGGAGTGTTCAAGGAGCTAGCAATCAGCCCCAGCATTTT	CAWSVQGASNQPQHF
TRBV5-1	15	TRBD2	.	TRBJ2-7	TGCGCCAGCAGATTCGGACTAGCGAGAACCTACGAGCAGTACTTC	CASRFGLARTYEQYF
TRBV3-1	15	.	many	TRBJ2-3	TGTGCCAGCAGCCAAGATTTTAGCAGACCAGATACGCAGTATTTT	CASSQDFSRPDTQYF
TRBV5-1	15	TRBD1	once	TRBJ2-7	TGCGCCAGCAGCGTGGGACAGGGGGCGGTCTACGAGCAGTACTTC	CASSVGQGAVYEQYF
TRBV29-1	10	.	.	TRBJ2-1	TGCAGCGTTGAGGGCAATGAGCAGTTCTTC	CSVEGNEQFF
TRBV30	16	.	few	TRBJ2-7	TGTGCCTGGAGTGTACGATCTTCCATGGGGTACTACGAGCAGTACTTC	CAWSVRSSMGYYEQYF
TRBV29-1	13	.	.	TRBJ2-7	TGCAGCGTTGATTGGGTAGATTCCTACGAGCAGTACTTC	CSVDWVDSYEQYF
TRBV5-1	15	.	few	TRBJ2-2	TGCGCCAGCAGCTTGGACAGGGTTAACACCGGGGAGCTGTTTTTT	CASSLDRVNTGELFF
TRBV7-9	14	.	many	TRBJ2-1	TGTGCCAGCAGCCTTGGCGGGAACGACGATGAGCAGTTCTTC	CASSLGGNDDEQFF
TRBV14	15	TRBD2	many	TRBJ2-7	TGTGCCAGCAGCCCAAGGCTAGCGGGAGTCTACGAGCAGTACTTC	CASSPRLAGVYEQYF
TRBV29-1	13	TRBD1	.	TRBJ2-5	TGCAGCGTTGATCAGGGGGCGTGGGAGACCCAGTACTTC	CSVDQGAWETQYF
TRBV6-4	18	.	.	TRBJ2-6	TGTGCCAGCAGTTACTCCGCAGGGGTATCTGCTGGGGCCAACGTCCTGACTTTC	CASSYSAGVSAGANVLTF
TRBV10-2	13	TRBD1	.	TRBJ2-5	TGCGCCAGCAGTGACACGACAGGGTGGACCCAGTACTTC	CASSDTTGWTQYF
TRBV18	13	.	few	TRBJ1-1	TGTGCCAGCTCCCCTTCCTCCGCCACTGAAGCTTTCTTT	CASSPSSATEAFF